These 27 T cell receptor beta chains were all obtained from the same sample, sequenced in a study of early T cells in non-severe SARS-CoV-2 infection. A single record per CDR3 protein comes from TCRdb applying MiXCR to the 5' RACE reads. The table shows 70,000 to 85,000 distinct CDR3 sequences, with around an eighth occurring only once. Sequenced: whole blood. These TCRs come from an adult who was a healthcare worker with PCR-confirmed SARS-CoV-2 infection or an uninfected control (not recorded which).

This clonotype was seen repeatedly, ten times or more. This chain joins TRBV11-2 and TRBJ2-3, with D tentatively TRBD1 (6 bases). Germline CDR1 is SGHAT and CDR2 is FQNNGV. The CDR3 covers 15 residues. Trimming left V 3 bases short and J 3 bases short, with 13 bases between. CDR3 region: CASSFGAGVTDTQYF. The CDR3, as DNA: TGTGCCAGCAGCTTCGGGGCAGGGGTAACAGATACGCAGTATTTT.

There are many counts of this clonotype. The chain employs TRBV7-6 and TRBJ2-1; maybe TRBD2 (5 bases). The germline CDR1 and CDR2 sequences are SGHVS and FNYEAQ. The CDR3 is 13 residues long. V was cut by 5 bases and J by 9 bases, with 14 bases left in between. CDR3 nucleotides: TGTGCCAGCAGCCCCGGACGGGATATTGAGCAGTTCTTC. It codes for CASSPGRDIEQFF.

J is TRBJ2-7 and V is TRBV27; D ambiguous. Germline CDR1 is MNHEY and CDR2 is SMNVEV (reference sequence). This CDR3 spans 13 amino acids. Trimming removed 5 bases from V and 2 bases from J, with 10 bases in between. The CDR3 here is CASSPSVTYEQYF. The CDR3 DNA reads TGTGCCAGCAGTCCCTCCGTGACCTACGAGCAGTACTTC.

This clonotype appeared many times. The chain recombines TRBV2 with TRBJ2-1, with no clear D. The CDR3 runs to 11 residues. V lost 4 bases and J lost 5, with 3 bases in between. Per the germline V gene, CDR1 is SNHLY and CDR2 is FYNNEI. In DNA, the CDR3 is TGTGCCAGCAGTGCAAACAATGAGCAGTTCTTC. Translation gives CASSANNEQFF.

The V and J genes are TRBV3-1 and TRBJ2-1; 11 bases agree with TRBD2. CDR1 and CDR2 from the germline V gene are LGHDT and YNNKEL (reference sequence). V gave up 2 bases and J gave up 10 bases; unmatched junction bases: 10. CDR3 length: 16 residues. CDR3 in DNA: TGTGCCAGCAGCCAACAGAGCACTAGCGGGAGACCCGAGCAGTTCTTC. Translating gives CASSQQSTSGRPEQFF.

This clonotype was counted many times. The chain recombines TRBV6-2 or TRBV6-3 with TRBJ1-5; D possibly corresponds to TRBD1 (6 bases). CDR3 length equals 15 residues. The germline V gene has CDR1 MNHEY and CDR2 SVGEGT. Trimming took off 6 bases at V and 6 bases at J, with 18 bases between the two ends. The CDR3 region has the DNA TGTGCCAGCAGCCCTCCCGGGGGGCGCTTTCAGCCCCAGCATTTT. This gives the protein CASSPPGGRFQPQHF.

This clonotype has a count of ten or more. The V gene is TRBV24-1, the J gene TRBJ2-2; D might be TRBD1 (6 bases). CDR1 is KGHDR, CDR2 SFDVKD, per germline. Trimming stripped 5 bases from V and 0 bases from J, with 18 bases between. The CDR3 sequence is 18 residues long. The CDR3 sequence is CATSARGSGTANTGELFF. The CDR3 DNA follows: TGTGCCACCAGTGCTAGGGGGTCCGGGACGGCGAACACCGGGGAGCTGTTTTTT.

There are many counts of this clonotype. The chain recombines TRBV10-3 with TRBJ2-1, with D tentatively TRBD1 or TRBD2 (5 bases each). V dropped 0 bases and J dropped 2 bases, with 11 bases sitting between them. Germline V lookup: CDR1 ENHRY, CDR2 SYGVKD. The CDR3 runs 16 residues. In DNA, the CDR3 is TGTGCCATCAGTGAGTCTTGGGGACCCACCTACAATGAGCAGTTCTTC. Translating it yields CAISESWGPTYNEQFF.

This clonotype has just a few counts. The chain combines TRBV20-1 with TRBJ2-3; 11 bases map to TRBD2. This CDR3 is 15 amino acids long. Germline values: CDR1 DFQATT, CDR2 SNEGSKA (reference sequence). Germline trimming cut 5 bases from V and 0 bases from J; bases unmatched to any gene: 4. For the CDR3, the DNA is TGCAGTGCTCCTACTAGCGGGAGAAGCACAGATACGCAGTATTTT. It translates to CSAPTSGRSTDTQYF.

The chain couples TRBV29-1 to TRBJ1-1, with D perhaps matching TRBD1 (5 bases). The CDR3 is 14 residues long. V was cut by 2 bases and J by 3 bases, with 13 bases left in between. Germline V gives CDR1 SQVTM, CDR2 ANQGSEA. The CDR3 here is CSVESRVLDTEAFF. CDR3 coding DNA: TGCAGCGTTGAATCCAGGGTTTTGGACACTGAAGCTTTCTTT.

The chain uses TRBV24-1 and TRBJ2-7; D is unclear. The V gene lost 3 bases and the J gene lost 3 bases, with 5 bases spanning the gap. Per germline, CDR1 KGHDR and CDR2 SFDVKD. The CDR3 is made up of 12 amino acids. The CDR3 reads CATSDVNYEQYF. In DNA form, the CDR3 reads TGTGCCACCAGTGATGTCAACTACGAGCAGTACTTC.

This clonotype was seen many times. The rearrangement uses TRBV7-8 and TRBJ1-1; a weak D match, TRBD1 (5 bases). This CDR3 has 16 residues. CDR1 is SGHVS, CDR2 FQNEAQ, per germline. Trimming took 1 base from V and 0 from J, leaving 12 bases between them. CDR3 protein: CASSLVPGNMNTEAFF. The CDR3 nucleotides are TGTGCCAGCAGCTTAGTCCCAGGGAACATGAACACTGAAGCTTTCTTT.

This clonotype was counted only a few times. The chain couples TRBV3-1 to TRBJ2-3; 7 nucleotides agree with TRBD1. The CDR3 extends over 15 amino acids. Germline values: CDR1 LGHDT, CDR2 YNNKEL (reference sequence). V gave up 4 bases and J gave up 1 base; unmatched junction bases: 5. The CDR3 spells CASSRGTAGTDTQYF. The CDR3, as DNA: TGTGCCAGCAGCCGGGGGACAGCAGGCACAGATACGCAGTATTTT.

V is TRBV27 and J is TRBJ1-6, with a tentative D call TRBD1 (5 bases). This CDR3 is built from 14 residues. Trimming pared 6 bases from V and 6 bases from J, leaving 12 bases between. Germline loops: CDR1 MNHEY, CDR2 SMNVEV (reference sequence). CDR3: CASREDRGNSPLHF. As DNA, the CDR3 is TGTGCCAGCAGAGAGGATAGGGGTAATTCACCCCTCCACTTT.

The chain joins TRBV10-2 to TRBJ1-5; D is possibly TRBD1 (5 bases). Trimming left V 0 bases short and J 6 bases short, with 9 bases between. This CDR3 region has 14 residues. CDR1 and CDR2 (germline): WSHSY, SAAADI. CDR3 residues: CASSESGAGQPQHF. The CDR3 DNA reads TGCGCCAGCAGTGAGTCTGGGGCGGGTCAGCCCCAGCATTTT.

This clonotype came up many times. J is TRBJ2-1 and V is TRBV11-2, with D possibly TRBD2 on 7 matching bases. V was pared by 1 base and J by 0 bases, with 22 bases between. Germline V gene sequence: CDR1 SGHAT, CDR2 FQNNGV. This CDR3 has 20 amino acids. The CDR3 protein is CASSLGRGRGALVSYNEQFF. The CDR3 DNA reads TGTGCCAGCAGCTTAGGAAGGGGACGGGGGGCCCTCGTCTCCTACAATGAGCAGTTCTTC. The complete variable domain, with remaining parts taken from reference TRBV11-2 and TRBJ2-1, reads EAGVAQSPRYKIIEKRQSVAFWCNPISGHATLYWYQQILGQGPKLLIQFQNNGVVDDSQLPKDRFSAERLKGVDSTLKIQPAKLEDSAVYLCASSLGRGRGALVSYNEQFFGPGTRLTVL.

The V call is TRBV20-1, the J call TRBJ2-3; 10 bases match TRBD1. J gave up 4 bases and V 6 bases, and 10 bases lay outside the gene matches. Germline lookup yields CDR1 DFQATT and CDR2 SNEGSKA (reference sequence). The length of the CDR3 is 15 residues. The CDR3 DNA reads TGCAGTGCAACCCTGGGACAGGGGAAGGCAGATACGCAGTATTTT. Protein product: CSATLGQGKADTQYF.

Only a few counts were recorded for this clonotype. The CDR3 sequence is CASSPVWNNSYEQYF. DNA for the CDR3: TGTGCCAGCTCACCTGTTTGGAACAACTCCTACGAGCAGTACTTC. The rearrangement joins TRBV18 to TRBJ2-7; unclear D gene. Germline CDR1 reads KGHSH; CDR2 reads LQKENI. CDR3 length: 15 amino acids. Trimming left V 3 bases short and J 0 bases short, with 12 bases between.

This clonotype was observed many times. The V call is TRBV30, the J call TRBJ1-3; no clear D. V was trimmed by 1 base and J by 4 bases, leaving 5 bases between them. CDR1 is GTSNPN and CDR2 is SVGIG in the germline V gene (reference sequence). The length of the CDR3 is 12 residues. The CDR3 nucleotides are TGTGCCTGGAGTGGTATCGGAAACACCATATATTTT. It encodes CAWSGIGNTIYF.

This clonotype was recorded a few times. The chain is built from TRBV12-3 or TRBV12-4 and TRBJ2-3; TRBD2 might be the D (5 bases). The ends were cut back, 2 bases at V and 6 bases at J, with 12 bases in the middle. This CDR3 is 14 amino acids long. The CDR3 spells CASSLSLPGDTQYF. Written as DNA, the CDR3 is TGTGCCAGCAGTTTAAGTCTGCCGGGGGATACGCAGTATTTT.

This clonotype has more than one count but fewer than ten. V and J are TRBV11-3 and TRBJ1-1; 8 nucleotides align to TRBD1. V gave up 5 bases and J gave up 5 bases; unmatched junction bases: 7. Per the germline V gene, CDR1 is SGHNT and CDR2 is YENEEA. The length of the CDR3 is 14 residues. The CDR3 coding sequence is TGTGCCAGCAGCCCACGACAGGGGATAACTGAAGCTTTCTTT. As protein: CASSPRQGITEAFF. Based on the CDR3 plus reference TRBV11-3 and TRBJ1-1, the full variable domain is EAGVVQSPRYKIIEKKQPVAFWCNPISGHNTLYWYLQNLGQGPELLIRYENEEAVDDSQLPKDRFSAERLKGVDSTLKIQPAELGDSAVYLCASSPRQGITEAFFGQGTRLTVV.

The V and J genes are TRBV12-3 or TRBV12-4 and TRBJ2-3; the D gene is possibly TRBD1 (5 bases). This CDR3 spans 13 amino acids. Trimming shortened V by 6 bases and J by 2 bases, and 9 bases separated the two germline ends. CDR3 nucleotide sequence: TGTGCCAGCAGGATGACAGCCACAGATACGCAGTATTTT. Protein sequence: CASRMTATDTQYF.

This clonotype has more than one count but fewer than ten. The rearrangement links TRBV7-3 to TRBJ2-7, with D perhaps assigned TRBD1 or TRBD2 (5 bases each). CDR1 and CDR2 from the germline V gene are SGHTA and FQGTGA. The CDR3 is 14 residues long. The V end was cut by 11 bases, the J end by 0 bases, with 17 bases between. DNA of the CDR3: TGTGCCCCCCCGGGGTGGGACCACTCCTACGAGCAGTACTTC. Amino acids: CAPPGWDHSYEQYF. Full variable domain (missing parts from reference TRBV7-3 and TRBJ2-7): GAGVSQTPSNKVTEKGKYVELRCDPISGHTALYWYRQSLGQGPEFLIYFQGTGAADDSGLPNDRFFAVRPEGSVSTLKIQRTERGDSAVYLCAPPGWDHSYEQYFGPGTRLTVT.

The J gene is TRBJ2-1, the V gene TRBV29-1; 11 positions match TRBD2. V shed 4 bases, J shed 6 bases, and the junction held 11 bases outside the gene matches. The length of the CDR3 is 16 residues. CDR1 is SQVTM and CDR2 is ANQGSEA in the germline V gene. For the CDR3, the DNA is TGCAGCGTTGTGGGAATAGCGGGAGGGCGAGGCAATGAGCAGTTCTTC. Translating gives CSVVGIAGGRGNEQFF.

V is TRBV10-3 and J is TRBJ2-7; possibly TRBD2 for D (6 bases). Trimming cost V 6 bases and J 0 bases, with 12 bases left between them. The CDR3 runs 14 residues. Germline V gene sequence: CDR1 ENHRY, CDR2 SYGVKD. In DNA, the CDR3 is TGTGCCATCAGCCCAGCCGGGAGCTCCTACGAGCAGTACTTC. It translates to CAISPAGSSYEQYF.

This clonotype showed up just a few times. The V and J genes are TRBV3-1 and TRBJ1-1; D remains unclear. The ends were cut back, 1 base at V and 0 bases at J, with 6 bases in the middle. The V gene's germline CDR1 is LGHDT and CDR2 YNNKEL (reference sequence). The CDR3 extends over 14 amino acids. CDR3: CASSQGHMNTEAFF. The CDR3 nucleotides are TGTGCCAGCAGCCAAGGACATATGAACACTGAAGCTTTCTTT.

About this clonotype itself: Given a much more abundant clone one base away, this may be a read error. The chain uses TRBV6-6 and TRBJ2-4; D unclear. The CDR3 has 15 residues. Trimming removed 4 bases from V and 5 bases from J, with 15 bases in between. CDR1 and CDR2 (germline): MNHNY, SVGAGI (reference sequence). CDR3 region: CASSWASGAQNIQYF. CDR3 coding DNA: TGTGCCAGCAGTTGGGCTTCTGGCGCCCAAAACATTCAGTACTTC.